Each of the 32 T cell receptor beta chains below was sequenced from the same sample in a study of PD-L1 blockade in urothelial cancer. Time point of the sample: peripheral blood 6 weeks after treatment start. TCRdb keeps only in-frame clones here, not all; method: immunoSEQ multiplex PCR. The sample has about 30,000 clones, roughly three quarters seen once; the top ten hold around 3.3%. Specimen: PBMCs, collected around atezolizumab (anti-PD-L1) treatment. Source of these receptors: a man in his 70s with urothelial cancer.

For the CDR3, the DNA is TGTGCCAGCAGTAAACATCACGACAATGAGCAGTTCTTC. It translates to CASSKHHDNEQFF. The rearrangement uses TRBV28 and TRBJ2-1, with D hard to call. This CDR3 comprises 13 residues. V lost 5 bases to trimming and J lost 5 bases, with 10 bases between them. The germline V gene encodes CDR1 MDHEN and CDR2 SYDVKM.

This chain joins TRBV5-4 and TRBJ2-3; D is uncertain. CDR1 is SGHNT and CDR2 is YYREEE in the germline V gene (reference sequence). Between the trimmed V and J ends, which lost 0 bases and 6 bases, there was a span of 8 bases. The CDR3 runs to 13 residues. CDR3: CASSLDPQDTQYF. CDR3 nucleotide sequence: TGTGCCAGCAGCTTGGACCCGCAGGATACGCAGTATTTT.

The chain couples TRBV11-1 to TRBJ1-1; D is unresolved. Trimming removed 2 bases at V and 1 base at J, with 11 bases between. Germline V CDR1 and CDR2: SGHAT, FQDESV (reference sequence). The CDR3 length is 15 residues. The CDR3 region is CASSLFAGSNTEAFF. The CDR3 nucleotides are TGTGCCAGCAGCTTATTTGCGGGATCGAACACTGAAGCTTTCTTT.

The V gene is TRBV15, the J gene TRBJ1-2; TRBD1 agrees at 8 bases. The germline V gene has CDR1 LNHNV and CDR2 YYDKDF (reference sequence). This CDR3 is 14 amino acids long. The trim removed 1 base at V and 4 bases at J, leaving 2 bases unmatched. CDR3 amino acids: CATSRAQGAYGYTF. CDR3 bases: TGTGCCACCAGCAGAGCCCAGGGGGCCTATGGCTACACCTTC.

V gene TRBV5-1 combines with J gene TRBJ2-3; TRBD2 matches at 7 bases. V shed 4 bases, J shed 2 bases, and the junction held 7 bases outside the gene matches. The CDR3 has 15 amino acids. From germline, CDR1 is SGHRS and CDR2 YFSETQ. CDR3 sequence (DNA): TGCGCCAGCAGCCTGGGACTACCGGACACAGATACGCAGTATTTT. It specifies CASSLGLPDTDTQYF.

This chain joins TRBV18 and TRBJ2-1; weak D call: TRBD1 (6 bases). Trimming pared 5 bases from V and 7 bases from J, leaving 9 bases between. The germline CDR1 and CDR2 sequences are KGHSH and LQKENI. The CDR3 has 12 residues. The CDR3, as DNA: TGTGCCAGCTCAGGTACAGGGAATGAGCAGTTCTTC. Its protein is CASSGTGNEQFF.

The CDR3 DNA reads TGTGCCAGCAGCCAAAACGTCGGGCAGGGTAACACTGAAGCTTTCTTT. This codes for CASSQNVGQGNTEAFF. The gene calls are TRBV4-2 and TRBJ1-1; D may be TRBD1 (5 bases). Germline V gives CDR1 LGHNA, CDR2 YNFKEQ. This CDR3 spans 16 amino acids. V lost 2 bases, J lost 2 bases, and 15 bases lay in between.

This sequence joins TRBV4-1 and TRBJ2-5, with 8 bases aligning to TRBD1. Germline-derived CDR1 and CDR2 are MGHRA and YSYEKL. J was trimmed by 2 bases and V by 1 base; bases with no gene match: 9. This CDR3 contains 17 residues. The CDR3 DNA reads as TGCGCCAGCAGCCAAGTTGCGGACAGGGCACGGCAAGAGACCCAGTACTTC. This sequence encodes CASSQVADRARQETQYF.

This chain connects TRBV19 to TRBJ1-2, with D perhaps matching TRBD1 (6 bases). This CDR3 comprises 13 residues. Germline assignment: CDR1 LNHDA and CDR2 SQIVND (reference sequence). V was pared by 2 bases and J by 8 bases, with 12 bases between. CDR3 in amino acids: CASSITGRGGYTF. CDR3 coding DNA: TGTGCCAGTAGTATAACAGGGAGAGGGGGCTACACCTTC.

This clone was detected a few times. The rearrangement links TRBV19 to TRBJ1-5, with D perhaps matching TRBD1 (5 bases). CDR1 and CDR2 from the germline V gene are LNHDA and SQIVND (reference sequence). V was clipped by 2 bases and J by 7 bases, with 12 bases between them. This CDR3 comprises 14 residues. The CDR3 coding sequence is TGTGCCAGTAGTATAAGGGGCAGGGTGCAGCCCCAGCATTTT. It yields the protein CASSIRGRVQPQHF.

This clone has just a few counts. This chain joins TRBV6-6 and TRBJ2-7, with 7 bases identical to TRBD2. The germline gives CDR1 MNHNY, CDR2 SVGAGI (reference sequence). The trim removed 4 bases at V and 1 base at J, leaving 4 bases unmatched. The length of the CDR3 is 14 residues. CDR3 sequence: CASSSSGGSYEQYF. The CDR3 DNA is TGTGCCAGCAGTTCCTCGGGGGGATCCTACGAGCAGTACTTC.

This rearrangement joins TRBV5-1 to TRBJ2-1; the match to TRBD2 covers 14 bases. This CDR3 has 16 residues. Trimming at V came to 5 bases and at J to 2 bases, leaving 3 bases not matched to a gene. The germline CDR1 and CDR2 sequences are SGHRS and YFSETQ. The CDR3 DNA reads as TGCGCCAGCAGTACGGGACTAGCGGGGGCCTACAATGAGCAGTTCTTC. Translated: CASSTGLAGAYNEQFF.

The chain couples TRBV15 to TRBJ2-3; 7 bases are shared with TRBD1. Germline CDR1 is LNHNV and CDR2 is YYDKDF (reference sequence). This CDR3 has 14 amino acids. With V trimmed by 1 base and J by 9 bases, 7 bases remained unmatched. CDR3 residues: CATSRGQGVNTQYF. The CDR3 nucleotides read TGTGCCACCAGCAGAGGACAGGGCGTGAACACGCAGTATTTT.

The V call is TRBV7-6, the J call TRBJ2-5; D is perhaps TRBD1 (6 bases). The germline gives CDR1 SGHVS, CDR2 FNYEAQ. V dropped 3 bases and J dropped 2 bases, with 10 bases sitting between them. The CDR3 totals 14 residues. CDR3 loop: CASSFPGQQETQYF. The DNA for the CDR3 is TGTGCCAGCAGCTTCCCGGGACAACAAGAGACCCAGTACTTC.

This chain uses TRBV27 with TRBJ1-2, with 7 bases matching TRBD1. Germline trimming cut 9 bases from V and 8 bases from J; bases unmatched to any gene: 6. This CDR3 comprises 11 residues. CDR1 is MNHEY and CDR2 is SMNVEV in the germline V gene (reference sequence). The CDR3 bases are TGTGCCAGTTCGGACAGGCGGGGCTACACCTTC. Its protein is CASSDRRGYTF.

The CDR3 loop is CASSQPREVPRNTIYF. CDR3 coding DNA: TGCGCCAGCAGCCAACCAAGAGAGGTCCCCAGAAACACCATATATTTT. This chain links TRBV4-3 with TRBJ1-3; no clear D. This CDR3 comprises 16 residues. V gave up 2 bases and J gave up 5 bases, with 16 bases separating them. CDR1 is LGHNA and CDR2 is YSLEER in the germline V gene.

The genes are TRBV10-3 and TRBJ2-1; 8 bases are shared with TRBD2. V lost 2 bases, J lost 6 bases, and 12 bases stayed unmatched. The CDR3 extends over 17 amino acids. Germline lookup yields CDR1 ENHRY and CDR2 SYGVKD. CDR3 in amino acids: CAISEPSGGTRGNEQFF. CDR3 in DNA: TGTGCCATCAGTGAGCCCAGCGGGGGTACGCGAGGCAATGAGCAGTTCTTC.

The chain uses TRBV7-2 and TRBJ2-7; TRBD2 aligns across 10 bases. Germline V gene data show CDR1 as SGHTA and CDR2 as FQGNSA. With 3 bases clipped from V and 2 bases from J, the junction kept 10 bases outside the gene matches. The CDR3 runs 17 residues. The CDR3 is CASSLRSRAGGTYEQYF. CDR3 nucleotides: TGTGCCAGCAGCTTGCGCTCTAGAGCGGGAGGGACCTACGAGCAGTACTTC.

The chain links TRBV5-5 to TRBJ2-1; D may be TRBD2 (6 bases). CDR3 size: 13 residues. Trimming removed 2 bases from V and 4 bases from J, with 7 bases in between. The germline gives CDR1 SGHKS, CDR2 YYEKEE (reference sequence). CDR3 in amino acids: CASSFSGYNEQFF. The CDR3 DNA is TGTGCCAGCAGCTTTAGCGGTTACAATGAGCAGTTCTTC.

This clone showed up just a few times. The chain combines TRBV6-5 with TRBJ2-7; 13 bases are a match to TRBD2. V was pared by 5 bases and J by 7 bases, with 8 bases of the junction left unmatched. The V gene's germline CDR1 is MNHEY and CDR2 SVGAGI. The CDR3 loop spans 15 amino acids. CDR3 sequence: CASSNRLAGGQEQYF. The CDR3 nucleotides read TGTGCCAGCAGTAATCGACTAGCGGGAGGTCAGGAGCAGTACTTC.

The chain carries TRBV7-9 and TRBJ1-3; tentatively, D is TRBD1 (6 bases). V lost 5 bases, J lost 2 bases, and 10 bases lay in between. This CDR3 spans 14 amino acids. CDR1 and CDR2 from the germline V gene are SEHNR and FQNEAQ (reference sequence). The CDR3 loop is CASSPGTTGNTIYF. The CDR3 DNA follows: TGTGCCAGCAGCCCCGGGACAACTGGAAACACCATATATTTT. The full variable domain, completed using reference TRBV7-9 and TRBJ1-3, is DTGVSQNPRHKITKRGQNVTFRCDPISEHNRLYWYRQTLGQGPEFLTYFQNEAQLEKSRLLSDRFSAERPKGSFSTLEIQRTEQGDSAMYLCASSPGTTGNTIYFGEGSWLTVV.

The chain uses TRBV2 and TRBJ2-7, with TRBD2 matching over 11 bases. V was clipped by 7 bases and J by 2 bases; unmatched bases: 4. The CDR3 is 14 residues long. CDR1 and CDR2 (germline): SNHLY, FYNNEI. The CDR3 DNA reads TGTGCCAGCAAGGCTAGCGGGGGGACCTACGAGCAGTACTTC. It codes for CASKASGGTYEQYF.

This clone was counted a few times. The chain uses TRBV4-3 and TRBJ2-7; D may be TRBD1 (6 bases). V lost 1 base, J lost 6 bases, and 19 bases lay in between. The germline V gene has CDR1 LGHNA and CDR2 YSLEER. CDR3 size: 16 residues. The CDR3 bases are TGCGCCAGCAGCCAAGGGTTTCCAGGGGTTGAGAGCGAGCAGTACTTC. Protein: CASSQGFPGVESEQYF.

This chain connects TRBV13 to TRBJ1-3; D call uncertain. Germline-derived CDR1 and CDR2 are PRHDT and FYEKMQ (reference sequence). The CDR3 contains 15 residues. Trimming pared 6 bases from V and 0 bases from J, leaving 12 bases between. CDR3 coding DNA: TGTGCCAGCAGTACTTACGGAGGCTCTGGAAACACCATATATTTT. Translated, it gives CASSTYGGSGNTIYF. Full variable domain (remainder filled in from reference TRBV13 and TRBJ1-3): AAGVIQSPRHLIKEKRETATLKCYPIPRHDTVYWYQQGPGQDPQFLISFYEKMQSDKGSIPDRFSAQQFSDYHSELNMSSLELGDSALYFCASSTYGGSGNTIYFGEGSWLTVV.

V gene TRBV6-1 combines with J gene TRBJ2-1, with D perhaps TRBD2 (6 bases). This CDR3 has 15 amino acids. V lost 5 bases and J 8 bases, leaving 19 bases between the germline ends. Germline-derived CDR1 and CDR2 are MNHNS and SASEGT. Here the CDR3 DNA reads TGTGCCAGCAGTACGCTTGGAGGGCCCAGAGATGAGCAGTTCTTC. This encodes CASSTLGGPRDEQFF.

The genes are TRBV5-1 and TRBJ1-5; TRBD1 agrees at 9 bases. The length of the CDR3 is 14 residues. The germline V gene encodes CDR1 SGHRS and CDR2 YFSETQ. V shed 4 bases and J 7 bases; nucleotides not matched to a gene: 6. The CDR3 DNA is TGCGCCAGCAGCACAGGGGGCGCCGGACAGCCCCAGCATTTT. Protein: CASSTGGAGQPQHF.

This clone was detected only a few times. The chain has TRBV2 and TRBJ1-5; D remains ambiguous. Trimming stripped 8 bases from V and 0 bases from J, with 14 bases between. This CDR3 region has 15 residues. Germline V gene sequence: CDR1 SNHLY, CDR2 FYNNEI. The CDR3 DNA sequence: TGTGCCAGCTCCTGGGGAGTTTATAGCAATCAGCCCCAGCATTTT. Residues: CASSWGVYSNQPQHF.

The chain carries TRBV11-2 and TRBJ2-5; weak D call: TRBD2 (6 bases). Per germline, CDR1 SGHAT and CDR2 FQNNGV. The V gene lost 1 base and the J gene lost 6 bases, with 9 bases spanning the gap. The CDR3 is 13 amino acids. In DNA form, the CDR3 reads TGTGCCAGCAGCTTAGGGGGAGGCCAGACCCAGTACTTC. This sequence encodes CASSLGGGQTQYF.

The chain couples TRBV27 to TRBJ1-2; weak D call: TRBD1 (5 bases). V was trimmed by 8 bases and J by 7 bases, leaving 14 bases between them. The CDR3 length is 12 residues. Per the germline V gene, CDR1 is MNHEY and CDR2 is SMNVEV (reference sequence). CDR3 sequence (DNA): TGTGCCAGCCGCCGGGGGGGTGGTGGCTACACCTTC. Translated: CASRRGGGGYTF.

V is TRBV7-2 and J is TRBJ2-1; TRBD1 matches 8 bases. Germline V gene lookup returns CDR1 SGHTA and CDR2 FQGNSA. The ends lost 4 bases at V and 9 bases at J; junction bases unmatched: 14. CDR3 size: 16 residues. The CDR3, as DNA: TGTGCCAGCAGCTCGAGTTCCGGACAGGGACGGTCTGAGCAGTTCTTC. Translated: CASSSSSGQGRSEQFF. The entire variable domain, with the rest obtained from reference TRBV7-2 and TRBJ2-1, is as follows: GAGVSQSPSNKVTEKGKDVELRCDPISGHTALYWYRQSLGQGLEFLIYFQGNSAPDKSGLPSDRFSAERTGGSVSTLTIQRTQQEDSAVYLCASSSSSGQGRSEQFFGPGTRLTVL.

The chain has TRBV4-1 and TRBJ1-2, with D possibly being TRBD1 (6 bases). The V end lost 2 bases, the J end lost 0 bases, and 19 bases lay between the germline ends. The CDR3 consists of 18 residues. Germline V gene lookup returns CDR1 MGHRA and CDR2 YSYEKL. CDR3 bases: TGCGCCAGCAGCCAATATGAATCGGGACACCGGACTAACTATGGCTACACCTTC. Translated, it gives CASSQYESGHRTNYGYTF.

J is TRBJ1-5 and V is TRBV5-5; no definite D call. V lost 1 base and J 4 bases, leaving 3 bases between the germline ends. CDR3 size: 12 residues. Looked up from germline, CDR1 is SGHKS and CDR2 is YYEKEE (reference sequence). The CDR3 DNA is TGTGCCAGCAGCTTGCTGAATCAGCCCCAGCATTTT. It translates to CASSLLNQPQHF. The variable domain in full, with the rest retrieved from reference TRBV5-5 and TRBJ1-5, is DAGVTQSPTHLIKTRGQQVTLRCSPISGHKSVSWYQQVLGQGPQFIFQYYEKEERGRGNFPDRFSARQFPNYSSELNVNALLLGDSALYLCASSLLNQPQHFGDGTRLSIL.